These 9 T cell receptor beta chains were sequenced from one sample in a study of post-analysis software for immune sequencing data. These receptors' antigens are unknown. Each TCR beta cDNA library carried unique molecular identifiers. TCRdb reprocessed the PCR reads with MiXCR, giving one entry per CDR3 protein. The top ten clones hold around an eighth of a sample with about 460,000 distinct CDR3 sequences, around 40% of them seen once. General study results and limits: Comparison of patients with controls showed four or five TRBV segments more frequent in patients, TRBV5-6, TRBV5-1 and TRBV20-1 among them.

Material: blood. These receptors came from a girl under 18 with multiple sclerosis.

Only a few counts were recorded for this clonotype. The V call is TRBV7-9, the J call TRBJ1-1, with D maybe TRBD1 (5 bases). Germline-derived CDR1 and CDR2 are SEHNR and FQNEAQ (reference sequence). This CDR3 comprises 16 residues. Trimming took off 2 bases at V and 5 bases at J, with 18 bases between the two ends. CDR3 sequence reads: CASSLIHLGPRTEAFF. The CDR3 coding sequence is TGTGCCAGCAGCTTAATCCATCTGGGGCCGAGGACTGAAGCTTTCTTT. The entire variable domain, with the rest obtained from reference TRBV7-9 and TRBJ1-1, is as follows: DTGVSQNPRHKITKRGQNVTFRCDPISEHNRLYWYRQTLGQGPEFLTYFQNEAQLEKSRLLSDRFSAERPKGSFSTLEIQRTEQGDSAMYLCASSLIHLGPRTEAFFGQGTRLTVV.

This rearrangement joins TRBV20-1 to TRBJ2-1; 7 bases agree with TRBD2. The CDR3 spans 13 residues. CDR1 and CDR2 from the germline V gene are DFQATT and SNEGSKA (reference sequence). J gave up 12 bases and V 5 bases, and 13 bases lay outside the gene matches. In DNA, the CDR3 is TGCAGTGCTCGCTCCGGGACTAAGCTTGGGCAGTTCTTC. Its protein product is CSARSGTKLGQFF.

This chain joins TRBV5-6 and TRBJ2-1; TRBD2 agrees at 8 bases. Trimming took 3 bases from V and 5 from J; bases not matched to a gene: 7. This CDR3 is 15 amino acids long. Germline CDR1 is SGHDT and CDR2 is YYEEEE. In DNA, the CDR3 is TGTGCCAGCAGCTCACTAGCGGATATAAACAATGAGCAGTTCTTC. Translating it yields CASSSLADINNEQFF. Based on the CDR3 plus reference TRBV5-6 and TRBJ2-1, the full variable domain is DAGVTQSPTHLIKTRGQQVTLRCSPKSGHDTVSWYQQALGQGPQFIFQYYEEEERQRGNFPDRFSGHQFPNYSSELNVNALLLGDSALYLCASSSLADINNEQFFGPGTRLTVL.

As to this clonotype: This sequence may be a read error, since a much larger clone differs from it by one base. The gene calls are TRBV27 and TRBJ2-3, with 7 bases matching TRBD1. Germline CDR1 MNHEY, CDR2 SMNVEV (reference sequence). With V trimmed by 3 bases and J by 5 bases, 5 bases remained unmatched. The length of the CDR3 is 14 residues. The CDR3 coding sequence is TGTGCCAGCAGTTTGGGGACAGCCATAGATACGCAGTATTTT. Translated, it gives CASSLGTAIDTQYF.

The chain links TRBV29-1 to TRBJ2-1; TRBD2 aligns across 15 bases. The CDR3 has 13 amino acids. V shed 7 bases, J shed 9 bases, and the junction held 4 bases outside the gene matches. Germline CDR1 reads SQVTM; CDR2 reads ANQGSEA. The CDR3 coding sequence is TGCAGCGCTGGACTAGCGGGAGGGGGTGAGCAGTTCTTC. Its protein is CSAGLAGGGEQFF.

The V call is TRBV9, the J call TRBJ2-1; 7 bases are shared with TRBD1. Trimming at V came to 3 bases and at J to 5 bases, leaving 11 bases not matched to a gene. There are 16 residues in the CDR3. Per germline, CDR1 SGDLS and CDR2 YYNGEE. This CDR3 reads CASSEGTGTENNEQFF. The CDR3, as DNA: TGTGCCAGCAGCGAAGGTACCGGGACAGAAAACAATGAGCAGTTCTTC. Filled out from reference TRBV9 and TRBJ2-1, the complete variable domain reads DSGVTQTPKHLITATGQRVTLRCSPRSGDLSVYWYQQSLDQGLQFLIQYYNGEERAKGNILERFSAQQFPDLHSELNLSSLELGDSALYFCASSEGTGTENNEQFFGPGTRLTVL.

This clonotype was seen more than once but under ten times. The chain has TRBV20-1 and TRBJ1-5; 7 bases line up with TRBD1. Per the germline V gene, CDR1 is DFQATT and CDR2 is SNEGSKA (reference sequence). V gave up 1 base and J gave up 3 bases; unmatched junction bases: 9. The CDR3 length is 16 residues. The CDR3 here is CSARGARDRPNQPQHF. The DNA of the CDR3 is TGCAGTGCTAGAGGGGCCCGGGACAGACCCAATCAGCCCCAGCATTTT.

This clonotype was detected ten times or more. The gene calls are TRBV29-1 and TRBJ2-7, with D possibly TRBD2 on 6 matching bases. Germline CDR1 is SQVTM and CDR2 is ANQGSEA. V gave up 6 bases and J gave up 5 bases, with 17 bases separating them. This CDR3 comprises 13 residues. CDR3 DNA: TGCAGCGTCGAAAACCCAAAGCGGGACGAGCAGTACTTC. Translating it yields CSVENPKRDEQYF.

In its sample, this clonotype was seen many times. One junction end disagrees with the germline gene, perhaps due to a read error. J is TRBJ2-7 and V is TRBV5-1, with D possibly being TRBD1 (6 bases). The germline gives CDR1 SGHRS, CDR2 YFSETQ. The CDR3 spans 13 residues. The CDR3 DNA follows: TGTGCCAGCAGCTTAGGACAGAACTACGAGCAGTACTTC. It specifies CASSLGQNYEQYF.